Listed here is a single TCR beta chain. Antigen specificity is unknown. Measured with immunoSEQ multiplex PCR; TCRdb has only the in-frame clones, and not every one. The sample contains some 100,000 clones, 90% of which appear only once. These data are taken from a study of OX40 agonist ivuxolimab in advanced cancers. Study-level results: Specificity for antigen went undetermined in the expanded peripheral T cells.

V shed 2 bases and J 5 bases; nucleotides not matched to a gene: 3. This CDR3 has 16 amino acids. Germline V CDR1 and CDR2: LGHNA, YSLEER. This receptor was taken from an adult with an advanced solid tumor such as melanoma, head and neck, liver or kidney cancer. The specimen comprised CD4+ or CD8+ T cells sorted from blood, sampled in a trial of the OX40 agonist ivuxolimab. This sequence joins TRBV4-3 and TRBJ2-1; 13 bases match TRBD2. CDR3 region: CASSQPGTSGNNEQFF. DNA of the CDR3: TGCGCCAGCAGCCAACCGGGGACTAGCGGGAACAATGAGCAGTTCTTC.